Detailed here is one T cell receptor (beta chain). This sample was taken from a study of blood T cell repertoires in COVID-19. Whole-study context: The United States, Italy and Spain were the sources of the acute and convalescent COVID-19 samples. T cells, B-cell-depleted T cells, or PBMCs supplied cDNA or gDNA.

Authors' data handling: Amplification of reference gene primers provided the estimated nucleated cell counts. Libraries were prepared by immunoSEQ multiplex PCR; TCRdb keeps only in-frame clonotypes and omits some of them. The V and J calls and clone size are taken from that table; D and trimming were inferred from the DNA. The data contain roughly 200,000 clones, 65% to 80% of them singletons. The sample consisted of peripheral blood. This clonotype originated in a man aged 50-59 years who had recovered from COVID-19.

The CDR3 sequence: CASSSLLGPAYNEQFF. As DNA, the CDR3 is TGTGCCAGCAGCTCCCTACTAGGACCGGCCTACAATGAGCAGTTCTTC. This rearrangement joins TRBV7-6 to TRBJ2-1, with D maybe TRBD2 (5 bases). With 4 bases removed from V and 2 bases from J, the gap between germline ends came to 15 bases. Germline values: CDR1 SGHVS, CDR2 FNYEAQ. The CDR3 covers 16 residues. The complete variable domain, with remaining parts taken from reference TRBV7-6 and TRBJ2-1, reads GAGVSQSPRYKVTKRGQDVALRCDPISGHVSLYWYRQALGQGPEFLTYFNYEAQQDKSGLPNDRFSAERPEGSISTLTIQRTEQRDSAMYRCASSSLLGPAYNEQFFGPGTRLTVL.